This record looks at one T cell receptor (beta chain) sequence and its context. No antigen is known for it. No per-base quality is available; no much larger clone lies one base away. TCRbeta CDR3 regions were amplified from genomic DNA by means of the immunoSEQ Assay, a bias-controlled multiplex PCR. The paper's processing steps were these. Within the assay, amplification of reference gene primers was used to estimate how many nucleated cells each sample contained. Sequence reads were collapsed and filtered to measure the absolute abundance of every unique TCRbeta CDR3 rearrangement. For each sample, productive Simpson clonality was calculated as the square root of Simpson's diversity index over productive rearrangements. TCRdb holds this immuneACCESS table with in-frame rearrangements only. Some clones are missing; in checked studies, unresolved V genes explain under half, and the rest has no known cause. V and J calls plus clone size are reproduced from that table; the DNA served to infer D and trimming. The sample includes 150,000 to 200,000 clones, with over 70% observed a single time. The ten largest account for over 5% of the sample.

The source of the sample is a study of blood T cell repertoires in COVID-19 (dated by TCRdb to 2020 to 2021). The study in broad terms: The collaborator samples originated in the United States, Italy and Spain and spanned the acute and convalescent phases of COVID-19. The prospective study material was composed of cDNA or gDNA derived from T cells, B-cell-depleted T cells, or PBMCs. Subjects who had been exposed to COVID-19, were actively infected with it, or had recovered from it provided the deeply sampled blood TCRbeta repertoires that made up the dataset. The repertoires were released in a freely available public database intended as a resource for research on the immune response to SARS-CoV-2. Samples came from the ongoing ImmuneRACE study (first 160 participants) plus 1,254 subjects from 6 global collaborators. Nearly every sample came with metadata listing a de-identified subject ID, COVID-19 status, age in years and sex. Where HLA class I and class II types were available, the types were taken from metadata supplied by the sample provider, not from assay-based typing.

Trimming at the junction amounts to 6 bases on V and 6 bases on J, and the germline ends lie 20 bases apart. The CDR3 measures 15 amino acids from cysteine to phenylalanine. Only CDR3 DNA remains: 45 bases, in frame from the first base. Based on the germline V gene, the CDR1 and CDR2 sequences are SGHTA and FQGNSA. Enrolling through a virtual design, the prospective study's participants ranged in age from roughly 18 to 90 years and lived across approximately 25 United States geographic areas. In the prospective study, participants were assigned to cohorts based on the clinical history participants reported in a screening survey and a study questionnaire. Exposed participants had been in contact with someone with a PCR-confirmed or clinician-diagnosed COVID-19 case within 2 weeks of study entry. Mobile phlebotomists in the prospective study collected whole blood, serum and a nasopharyngeal or oropharyngeal swab from every participant. Prospective study participants could optionally give additional blood draws and questionnaires over a roughly two-month period. Before DNA extraction, prospective study blood samples were shipped either frozen or at room temperature.

Results and caveats for the whole study, not just this receptor: How much clinical and demographic metadata was included differed by source and by participant, and the metadata was provided uncurated.

This clonotype originated in a man between 70 and 80 years old who had been exposed to COVID-19. Sequencing was done on a sample of PBMCs or T cells enriched from blood (not recorded which). In this chain, TRBV7-2 is recombined with TRBJ2-5; perhaps TRBD1 is the D gene, with 7 bases matching. The CDR3 region: CASSSAEGAGKTQYF. In nucleotides, the sequence is TGTGCCAGCAGTTCAGCGGAGGGGGCGGGGAAGACCCAGTACTTC.